This TCR beta chain is drawn from a study of T cells after somatic rescue of genetic block. Germline V lookup: CDR1 MNHNS, CDR2 SASEGT. The CDR3 consists of 13 residues. V shed 8 bases and J shed 1 base, with 11 bases lying between them. Measured with immunoSEQ multiplex PCR; TCRdb has only the in-frame clones, and not every one. The data show 110,000 or so clones, about 93% seen once. This clonotype was sampled from a woman aged 18 to 35. The chain has TRBV6-1 and TRBJ1-2; D call uncertain. Sequencing was done on a sample of peripheral blood mononuclear cells (PBMCs). The CDR3 DNA sequence: TGTGCCAGCTGCTGGGCTTTTAACTATGGCTACACCTTC. This sequence encodes CASCWAFNYGYTF.